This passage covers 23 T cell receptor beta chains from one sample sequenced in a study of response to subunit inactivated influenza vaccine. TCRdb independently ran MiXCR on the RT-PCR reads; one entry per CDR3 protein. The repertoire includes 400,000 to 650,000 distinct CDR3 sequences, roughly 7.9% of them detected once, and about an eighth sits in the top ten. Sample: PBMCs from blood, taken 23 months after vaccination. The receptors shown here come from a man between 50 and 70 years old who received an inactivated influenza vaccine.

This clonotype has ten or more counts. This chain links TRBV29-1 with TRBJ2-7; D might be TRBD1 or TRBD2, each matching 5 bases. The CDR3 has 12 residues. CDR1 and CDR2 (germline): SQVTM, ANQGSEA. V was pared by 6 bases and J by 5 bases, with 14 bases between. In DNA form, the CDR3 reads TGCAGCGTGGGGGAAGGGGTCAACGAGCAGTACTTC. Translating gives CSVGEGVNEQYF.

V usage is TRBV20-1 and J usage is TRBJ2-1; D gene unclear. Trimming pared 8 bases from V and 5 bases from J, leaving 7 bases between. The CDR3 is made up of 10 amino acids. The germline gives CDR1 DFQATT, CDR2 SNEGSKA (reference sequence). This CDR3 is CSPTDNEQFF. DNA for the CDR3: TGCAGTCCCACAGACAATGAGCAGTTCTTC.

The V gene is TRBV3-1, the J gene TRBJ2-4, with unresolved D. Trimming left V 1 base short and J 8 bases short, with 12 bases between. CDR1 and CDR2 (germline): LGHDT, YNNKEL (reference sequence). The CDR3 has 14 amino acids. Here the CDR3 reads CASSQVGPNDIQYF. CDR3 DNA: TGTGCCAGCAGCCAAGTTGGGCCCAATGACATTCAGTACTTC.

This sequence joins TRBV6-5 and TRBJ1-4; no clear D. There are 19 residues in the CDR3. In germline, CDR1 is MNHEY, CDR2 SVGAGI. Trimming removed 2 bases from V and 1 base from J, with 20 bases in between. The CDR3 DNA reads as TGTGCCAGCAGTTACGAGGTTTGGGCGGACGGGAAAACTAATGAAAAACTGTTTTTT. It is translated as CASSYEVWADGKTNEKLFF.

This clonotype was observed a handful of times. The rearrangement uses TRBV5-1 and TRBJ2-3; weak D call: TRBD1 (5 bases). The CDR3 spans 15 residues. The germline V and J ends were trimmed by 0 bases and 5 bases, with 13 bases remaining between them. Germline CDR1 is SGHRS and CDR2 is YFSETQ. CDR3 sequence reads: CASSLGRVGQDTQYF. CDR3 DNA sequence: TGCGCCAGCAGCTTGGGCAGGGTGGGTCAAGATACGCAGTATTTT.

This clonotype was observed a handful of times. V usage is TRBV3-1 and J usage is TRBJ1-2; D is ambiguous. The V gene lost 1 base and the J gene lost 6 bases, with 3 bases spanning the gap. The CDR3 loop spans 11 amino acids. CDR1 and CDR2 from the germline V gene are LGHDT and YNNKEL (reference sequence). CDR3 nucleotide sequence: TGTGCCAGCAGCCAAGGAAATGGCTACACCTTC. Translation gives CASSQGNGYTF.

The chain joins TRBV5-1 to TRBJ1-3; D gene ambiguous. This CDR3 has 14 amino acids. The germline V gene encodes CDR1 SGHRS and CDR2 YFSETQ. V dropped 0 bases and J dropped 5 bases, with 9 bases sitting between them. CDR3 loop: CASSLGPLRNTIYF. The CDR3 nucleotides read TGCGCCAGCAGCTTGGGACCCCTTCGAAACACCATATATTTT.

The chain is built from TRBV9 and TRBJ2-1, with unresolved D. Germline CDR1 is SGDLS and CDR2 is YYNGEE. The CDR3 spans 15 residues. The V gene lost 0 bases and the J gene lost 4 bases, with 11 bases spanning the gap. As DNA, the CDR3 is TGTGCCAGCAGCGTAGGAGGTACGGTATACAATGAGCAGTTCTTC. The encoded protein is CASSVGGTVYNEQFF.

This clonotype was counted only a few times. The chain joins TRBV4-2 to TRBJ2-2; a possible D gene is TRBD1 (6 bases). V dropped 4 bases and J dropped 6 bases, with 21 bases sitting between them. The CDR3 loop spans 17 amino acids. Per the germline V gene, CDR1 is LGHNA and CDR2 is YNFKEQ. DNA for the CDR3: TGTGCCAGCAGCCCCCCATTAGACAGGAGTGGGCCCGGGGAGCTGTTTTTT. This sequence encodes CASSPPLDRSGPGELFF.

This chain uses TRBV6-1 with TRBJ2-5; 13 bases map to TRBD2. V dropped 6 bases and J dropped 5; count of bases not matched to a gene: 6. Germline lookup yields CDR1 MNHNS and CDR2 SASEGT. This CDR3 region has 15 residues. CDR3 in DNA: TGTGCCAGCAGGCTGAAGACTAGCGGGGGGGAGACCCAGTACTTC. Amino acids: CASRLKTSGGETQYF.

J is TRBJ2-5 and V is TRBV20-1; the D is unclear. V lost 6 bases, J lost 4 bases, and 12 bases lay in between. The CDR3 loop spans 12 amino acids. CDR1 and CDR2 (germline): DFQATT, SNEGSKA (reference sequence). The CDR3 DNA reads TGCAGTGCCGTGGACCCTGGAGAGACCCAGTACTTC. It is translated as CSAVDPGETQYF.

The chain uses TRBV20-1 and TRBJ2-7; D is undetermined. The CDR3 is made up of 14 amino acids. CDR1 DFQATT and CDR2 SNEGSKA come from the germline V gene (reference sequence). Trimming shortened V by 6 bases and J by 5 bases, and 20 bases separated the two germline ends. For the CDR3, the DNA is TGCAGTGCCAGCAAGGCCACAGTCGTAAACGAGCAGTACTTC. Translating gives CSASKATVVNEQYF.

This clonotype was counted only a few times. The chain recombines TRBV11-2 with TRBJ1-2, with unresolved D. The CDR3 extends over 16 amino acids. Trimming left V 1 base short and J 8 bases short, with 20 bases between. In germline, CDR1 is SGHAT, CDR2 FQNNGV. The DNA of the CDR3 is TGTGCCAGCAGCTTAGTGGCGGGTGATCGATCTGGGGGCTACACCTTC. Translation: CASSLVAGDRSGGYTF.

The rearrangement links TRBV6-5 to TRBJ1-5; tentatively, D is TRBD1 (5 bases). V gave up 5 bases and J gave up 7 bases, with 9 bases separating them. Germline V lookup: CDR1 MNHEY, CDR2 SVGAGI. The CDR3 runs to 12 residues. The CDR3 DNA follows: TGTGCCAGCAGTAAGAGGGGCCAGCCCCAGCATTTT. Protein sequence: CASSKRGQPQHF.

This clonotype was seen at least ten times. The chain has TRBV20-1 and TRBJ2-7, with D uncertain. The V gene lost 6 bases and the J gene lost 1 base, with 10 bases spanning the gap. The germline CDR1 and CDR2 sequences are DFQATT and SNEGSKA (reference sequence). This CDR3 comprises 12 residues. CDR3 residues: CSATKGSYEQYF. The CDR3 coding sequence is TGCAGTGCCACGAAAGGGTCCTACGAGCAGTACTTC.

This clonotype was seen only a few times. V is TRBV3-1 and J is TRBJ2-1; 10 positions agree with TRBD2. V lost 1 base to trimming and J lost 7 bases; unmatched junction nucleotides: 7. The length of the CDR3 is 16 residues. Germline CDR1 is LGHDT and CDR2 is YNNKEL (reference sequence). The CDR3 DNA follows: TGTGCCAGCAGCCAAGTCGGTCTAGCGGGAGAGAATGAGCAGTTCTTC. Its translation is CASSQVGLAGENEQFF.

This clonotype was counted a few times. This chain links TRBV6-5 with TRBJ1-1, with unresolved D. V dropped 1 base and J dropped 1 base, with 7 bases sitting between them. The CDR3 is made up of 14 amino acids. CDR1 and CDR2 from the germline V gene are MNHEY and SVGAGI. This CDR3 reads CASSYYSENTEAFF. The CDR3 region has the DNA TGTGCCAGCAGTTACTACTCAGAGAACACTGAAGCTTTCTTT.

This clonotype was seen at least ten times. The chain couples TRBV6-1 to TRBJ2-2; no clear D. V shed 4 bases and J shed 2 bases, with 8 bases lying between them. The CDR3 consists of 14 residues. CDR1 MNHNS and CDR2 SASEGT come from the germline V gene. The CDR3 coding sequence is TGTGCCAGCAGTGTTGCGGCTAACACCGGGGAGCTGTTTTTT. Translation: CASSVAANTGELFF.

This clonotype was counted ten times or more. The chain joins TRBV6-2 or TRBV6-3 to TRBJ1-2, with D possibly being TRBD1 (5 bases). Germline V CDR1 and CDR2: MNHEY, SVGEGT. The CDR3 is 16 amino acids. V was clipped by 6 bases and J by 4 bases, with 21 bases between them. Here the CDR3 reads CASSDPGRPLGYGYTF. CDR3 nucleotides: TGTGCCAGCAGCGACCCGGGGCGCCCGTTGGGCTATGGCTACACCTTC.

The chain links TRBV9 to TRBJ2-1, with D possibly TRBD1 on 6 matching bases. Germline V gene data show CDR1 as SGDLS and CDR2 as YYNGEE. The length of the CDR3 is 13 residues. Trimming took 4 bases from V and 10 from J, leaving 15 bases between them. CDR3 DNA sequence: TGTGCCAGCAGCCCGAGAACAGGGAGCGAGCAGTTCTTC. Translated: CASSPRTGSEQFF.

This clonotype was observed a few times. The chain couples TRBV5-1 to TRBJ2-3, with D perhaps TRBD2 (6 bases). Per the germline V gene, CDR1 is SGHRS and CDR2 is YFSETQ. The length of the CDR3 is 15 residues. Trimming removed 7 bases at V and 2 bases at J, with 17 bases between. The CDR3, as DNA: TGCGCCAGCTCTCCCAGGTCGGGGGACACAGATACGCAGTATTTT. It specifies CASSPRSGDTDTQYF.

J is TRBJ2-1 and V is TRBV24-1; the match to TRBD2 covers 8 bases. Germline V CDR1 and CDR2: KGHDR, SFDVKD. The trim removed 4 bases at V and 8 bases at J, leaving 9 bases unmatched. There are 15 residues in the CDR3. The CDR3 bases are TGTGCCACCAGTGACCGTTCCGGGACTAGACATGAGCAGTTCTTC. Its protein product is CATSDRSGTRHEQFF.

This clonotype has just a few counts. CDR3 sequence: CASSQDATGTNQPQHF. The CDR3 nucleotides are TGCGCCAGCAGCCAAGACGCGACAGGGACAAATCAGCCCCAGCATTTT. The chain employs TRBV4-3 and TRBJ1-5, with 7 bases that match TRBD1. This CDR3 is built from 16 residues. With V trimmed by 0 bases and J by 4 bases, 6 bases remained unmatched. Per germline, CDR1 LGHNA and CDR2 YSLEER.